The 32 T cell receptor beta chains given below trace back to one sample, sequenced in a study of shared clonotypes between healthy human individuals. Produced via immunoSEQ multiplex PCR; TCRdb's table is partial and in-frame only. The top ten clones hold approximately 0.56% of a sample with over 850,000 clones, 75% to 85% of them seen once. The sequenced material came from memory CD4+ T cells from PBMCs. The subset: CD45RA-negative fraction. All receptors come from a man in his late teens or twenties in good health. Some clones in this sample may be carry-over from other donors' samples.

The chain has TRBV11-2 and TRBJ2-7, with D perhaps matching TRBD2 (5 bases). With 4 bases removed from V and 5 bases from J, the gap between germline ends came to 18 bases. The CDR3 spans 15 residues. In germline, CDR1 is SGHAT, CDR2 FQNNGV. The CDR3 DNA follows: TGTGCCAGCAGCTCCCTTACGGGGTTATTCCACGAGCAGTACTTC. It codes for CASSSLTGLFHEQYF.

In the case of this clone: Different DNA sequences within this sample yield the same CDR3. This chain uses TRBV29-1 with TRBJ1-1; D call uncertain. CDR1 and CDR2 (germline): SQVTM, ANQGSEA. V shed 1 base and J shed 0 bases, with 6 bases lying between them. The CDR3 consists of 13 residues. The CDR3 is CSVEGRVNTEAFF. CDR3 DNA sequence: TGCAGCGTTGAAGGGCGGGTGAACACTGAAGCTTTCTTT.

There are a few counts of this clone. This chain uses TRBV7-9 with TRBJ2-7, with D unclear. Germline CDR1 reads SEHNR; CDR2 reads FQNEAQ (reference sequence). With 6 bases removed from V and 7 bases from J, the gap between germline ends came to 13 bases. CDR3 length: 12 amino acids. CDR3 bases: TGTGCCAGCAGGTCACTCCGAGAAGAGCAGTACTTC. Translating gives CASRSLREEQYF.

Only a few counts were recorded for this clone. The genes are TRBV5-8 and TRBJ2-1, with 11 bases identical to TRBD2. In germline, CDR1 is SGHTS, CDR2 YDEGEE. The CDR3 contains 16 residues. V gave up 0 bases and J gave up 5 bases; unmatched junction bases: 4. The CDR3 spells CASSLGVAGGDNEQFF. As DNA, the CDR3 is TGTGCCAGCAGCTTGGGGGTAGCGGGAGGGGACAATGAGCAGTTCTTC.

V is TRBV29-1 and J is TRBJ2-5; 10 bases are shared with TRBD1. The J call may be incorrect, as the DNA end agrees better with TRBJ2-7. The CDR3 is 13 amino acids. Looked up from germline, CDR1 is SQVTM and CDR2 is ANQGSEA. CDR3 residues: CSVEGTGVLEQYF. CDR3 DNA: TGCAGCGTTGAGGGGACAGGGGTTCTCGAGCAGTACTTC.

This clone was observed at least ten times. The CDR3 nucleotides read TGCGCCAGCAGCTTGGGATTGGGACAGCTGAACACTGAAGCTTTCTTT. It yields the protein CASSLGLGQLNTEAFF. V usage is TRBV5-1 and J usage is TRBJ1-1, with TRBD1 matching over 7 bases. CDR3 length equals 16 residues. CDR1 and CDR2 from the germline V gene are SGHRS and YFSETQ. Trimming removed 0 bases from V and 0 bases from J; junction bases left unmatched: 5.

The J gene is TRBJ2-1, the V gene TRBV6-6; D call uncertain. Germline-derived CDR1 and CDR2 are MNHNY and SVGAGI (reference sequence). The CDR3 consists of 14 residues. The V end was cut by 2 bases, the J end by 6 bases, with 11 bases between. The CDR3: CASSYGLRINEQFF. The CDR3 DNA is TGTGCCAGCAGTTACGGCTTAAGGATCAATGAGCAGTTCTTC.

The chain is built from TRBV2 and TRBJ2-7; D perhaps matches TRBD2 (6 bases). Trimming pared 4 bases from V and 7 bases from J, leaving 11 bases between. The CDR3 is made up of 12 amino acids. Germline V CDR1 and CDR2: SNHLY, FYNNEI. The CDR3 coding sequence is TGTGCCAGCAGTGGAGGGACTCCTGAGCAGTACTTC. It yields the protein CASSGGTPEQYF.

This rearrangement joins TRBV6-6 to TRBJ1-2; D is unclear. There are 13 residues in the CDR3. V lost 2 bases and J lost 3, with 7 bases in between. Germline assignment: CDR1 MNHNY and CDR2 SVGAGI (reference sequence). The CDR3 nucleotides read TGTGCCAGCAGTTACGAGCGCGACTATGGCTACACCTTC. Amino acids: CASSYERDYGYTF.

This clone was seen a handful of times. J is TRBJ2-2 and V is TRBV18; a weak D match, TRBD1 (6 bases). CDR1 KGHSH and CDR2 LQKENI come from the germline V gene. The CDR3 runs 16 residues. Trimming shortened V by 3 bases and J by 0 bases, and 11 bases separated the two germline ends. The CDR3 DNA reads TGTGCCAGCTCACCTCAGGGGTGGGCGAACACCGGGGAGCTGTTTTTT. Encoded protein: CASSPQGWANTGELFF.

The rearrangement joins TRBV19 to TRBJ1-1; D gene ambiguous. Germline V CDR1 and CDR2: LNHDA, SQIVND (reference sequence). The CDR3 is made up of 12 amino acids. V lost 6 bases to trimming and J lost 6 bases, with 11 bases between them. The CDR3 is CASSERGAEAFF. Written as DNA, the CDR3 is TGTGCCAGTAGCGAGAGAGGCGCTGAAGCTTTCTTT.

This clone was seen repeatedly, ten times or more. V and J are TRBV2 and TRBJ2-7; D is possibly TRBD1 or TRBD2 (5 bases each). The CDR3 spans 10 residues. Germline-derived CDR1 and CDR2 are SNHLY and FYNNEI. V was trimmed by 8 bases and J by 6 bases, leaving 8 bases between them. The CDR3 spells CASGGFEQYF. The CDR3 DNA reads TGTGCCAGCGGGGGTTTCGAGCAGTACTTC.

V is TRBV9 and J is TRBJ2-7, with 12 bases that match TRBD1. CDR1 SGDLS and CDR2 YYNGEE come from the germline V gene. The CDR3 has 15 amino acids. With 4 bases clipped from V and 4 bases from J, the junction kept 6 bases outside the gene matches. CDR3 sequence reads: CASSPQGQGAYEQYF. The CDR3, as DNA: TGTGCCAGCAGCCCGCAGGGACAGGGGGCATACGAGCAGTACTTC.

The gene calls are TRBV19 and TRBJ2-6, with TRBD1 matching 8 bases. V dropped 3 bases and J dropped 2; count of bases not matched to a gene: 9. This CDR3 is built from 18 residues. Germline CDR1 is LNHDA and CDR2 is SQIVND (reference sequence). CDR3 nucleotides: TGTGCCAGTAGTATTCTGGCCCAGGGGGCAGCTGGGGCCAACGTCCTGACTTTC. Its translation is CASSILAQGAAGANVLTF.

This CDR3 is CASRQTSGRASNTGELFF. CDR3 nucleotide sequence: TGTGCCAGCAGACAAACTAGCGGGAGGGCCTCAAACACCGGGGAGCTGTTTTTT. The genes are TRBV11-2 and TRBJ2-2; 13 bases map to TRBD2. This CDR3 is built from 18 residues. Germline-derived CDR1 and CDR2 are SGHAT and FQNNGV. The ends lost 6 bases at V and 2 bases at J; junction bases unmatched: 9.

To note about this clone: Other DNA sequences of this sample code for an identical CDR3. The genes are TRBV5-1 and TRBJ1-4; D gene uncertain. The germline gives CDR1 SGHRS, CDR2 YFSETQ. The CDR3 loop spans 13 amino acids. Trimming took 5 bases from V and 0 from J, leaving 5 bases between them. The CDR3 bases are TGCGCCAGCAGGTCTGCAACTAATGAAAAACTGTTTTTT. It encodes CASRSATNEKLFF.

The J gene is TRBJ2-1, the V gene TRBV5-1; 7 bases map to TRBD2. The V gene end was trimmed by 0 bases and the J gene end by 9 bases; junction bases not matched to a gene: 12. This CDR3 spans 16 amino acids. Germline assignment: CDR1 SGHRS and CDR2 YFSETQ. CDR3: CASSLAPAGDMGEQFF. The CDR3 nucleotides read TGCGCCAGCAGCTTGGCCCCGGCGGGGGATATGGGTGAGCAGTTCTTC.

The genes are TRBV5-1 and TRBJ2-7, with D perhaps TRBD2 (6 bases). Trimming removed 2 bases from V and 5 bases from J, with 20 bases in between. The CDR3 is 16 amino acids. Germline V CDR1 and CDR2: SGHRS, YFSETQ. The CDR3, as DNA: TGCGCCAGCAGCTTCGGGGGAAACCGGGGCATCCACGAGCAGTACTTC. This codes for CASSFGGNRGIHEQYF.

The sample holds one count of this clone. V gene TRBV27 combines with J gene TRBJ2-3; the D is unclear. The germline CDR1 and CDR2 sequences are MNHEY and SMNVEV (reference sequence). CDR3 length: 13 amino acids. V was pared by 4 bases and J by 6 bases, with 11 bases between. The CDR3 coding sequence is TGTGCCAGCAGTTCTCCTCTGAGTGATACGCAGTATTTT. It specifies CASSSPLSDTQYF.

This clone occurred many times. At one boundary the junction diverges from the germline segment, which might be a read error. The gene calls are TRBV6-5 and TRBJ2-7, with D possibly being TRBD1 (6 bases). The germline CDR1 and CDR2 sequences are MNHEY and SVGAGI. There are 12 residues in the CDR3. The CDR3 DNA is TGTGCCAGCAGTTACTCGGGGGCCCTAGGGACCTTC. Encoded protein: CASSYSGALGTF.

The chain carries TRBV28 and TRBJ2-5; 10 bases are a match to TRBD1. The CDR3 is 16 amino acids. V shed 6 bases, J shed 5 bases, and the junction held 12 bases outside the gene matches. In germline, CDR1 is MDHEN, CDR2 SYDVKM. The CDR3 loop is CASSQLGQGGRETQYF. The CDR3 DNA follows: TGTGCCAGCAGCCAACTCGGACAGGGGGGTCGGGAGACCCAGTACTTC.

The V call is TRBV15, the J call TRBJ2-2; TRBD2 matches 12 bases. V gave up 5 bases and J gave up 4 bases; unmatched junction bases: 5. This CDR3 has 16 residues. Looked up from germline, CDR1 is LNHNV and CDR2 is YYDKDF (reference sequence). CDR3 region: CATSPRLAGATGELFF. For the CDR3, the DNA is TGTGCCACCAGCCCTCGACTAGCGGGAGCCACCGGGGAGCTGTTTTTT.

This clone has more than one count but fewer than ten. The chain links TRBV11-2 to TRBJ2-1, with D unresolved. V was shortened by 1 base and J by 1 base, with 8 bases between the two germline ends. The V gene's germline CDR1 is SGHAT and CDR2 FQNNGV. This CDR3 spans 15 amino acids. CDR3 sequence reads: CASSLGASSYNEQFF. CDR3 sequence (DNA): TGTGCCAGCAGCTTAGGCGCGTCGTCCTACAATGAGCAGTTCTTC. Using reference TRBV11-2 and TRBJ2-1 for the parts outside the CDR3, the full variable domain is EAGVAQSPRYKIIEKRQSVAFWCNPISGHATLYWYQQILGQGPKLLIQFQNNGVVDDSQLPKDRFSAERLKGVDSTLKIQPAKLEDSAVYLCASSLGASSYNEQFFGPGTRLTVL.

This chain uses TRBV15 with TRBJ2-1, with a tentative D call TRBD1 (6 bases). The CDR3 length is 15 residues. Germline CDR1 reads LNHNV; CDR2 reads YYDKDF (reference sequence). Trimming shortened V by 1 base and J by 3 bases, and 10 bases separated the two germline ends. The CDR3 region is CATSRGGQNYNEQFF. The CDR3 region has the DNA TGTGCCACCAGCAGAGGTGGACAGAACTACAATGAGCAGTTCTTC.

The J gene is TRBJ2-7, the V gene TRBV11-2; D is possibly TRBD2 (5 bases). CDR3 length: 17 amino acids. In germline, CDR1 is SGHAT, CDR2 FQNNGV. Trimming removed 4 bases at V and 5 bases at J, with 24 bases between. The CDR3, as DNA: TGTGCCAGCAGCTCCCTACGCGTCCAGGAGGAGTTGGACGAGCAGTACTTC. As protein: CASSSLRVQEELDEQYF.

This rearrangement joins TRBV19 to TRBJ1-2, with 7 bases matching TRBD1. The junction had 11 bases not matched to a gene; V was cut back by 4 bases and J by 0 bases. CDR1 and CDR2 (germline): LNHDA, SQIVND (reference sequence). The CDR3 consists of 17 residues. The CDR3 nucleotides are TGTGCCAGTAGTAGAAGGGGACAGCATCGGGCTAACTATGGCTACACCTTC. It encodes CASSRRGQHRANYGYTF.

This chain links TRBV29-1 with TRBJ2-3; 13 bases agree with TRBD2. Germline lookup yields CDR1 SQVTM and CDR2 ANQGSEA. V gave up 4 bases and J gave up 2 bases; unmatched junction bases: 12. This CDR3 is 18 amino acids long. CDR3 in amino acids: CSVGFGLAGEGATDTQYF. Here the CDR3 DNA reads TGCAGCGTTGGTTTCGGACTAGCGGGAGAAGGGGCCACAGATACGCAGTATTTT.

The chain carries TRBV5-1 and TRBJ2-7, with unresolved D. The CDR3 runs 12 residues. The germline gives CDR1 SGHRS, CDR2 YFSETQ. Trimming removed 3 bases at V and 3 bases at J, with 7 bases between. In DNA form, the CDR3 reads TGCGCCAGCAGCTCCCAGATCTACGAGCAGTACTTC. Its translation is CASSSQIYEQYF.

This rearrangement joins TRBV28 to TRBJ1-2, with D perhaps TRBD1 (5 bases). The ends were cut back, 6 bases at V and 9 bases at J, with 11 bases in the middle. There are 11 residues in the CDR3. Germline V lookup: CDR1 MDHEN, CDR2 SYDVKM. The CDR3 sequence is CASSRGGSYTF. CDR3 sequence (DNA): TGTGCCAGCAGCCGGGGGGGTAGCTACACCTTC.

The chain is built from TRBV7-9 and TRBJ2-7; no clear D gene. The CDR3 consists of 14 residues. The germline gives CDR1 SEHNR, CDR2 FQNEAQ (reference sequence). V shed 3 bases and J shed 1 base, with 10 bases lying between them. The CDR3 nucleotides are TGTGCCAGCAGCTTGGGCAGATCTTCCTACGAGCAGTACTTC. Its protein is CASSLGRSSYEQYF.

The chain is built from TRBV5-1 and TRBJ2-2, with TRBD1 matching 9 bases. CDR3 length: 16 residues. The V and J ends lost 0 bases and 3 bases, in that order; junction bases with no gene match: 3. Looked up from germline, CDR1 is SGHRS and CDR2 is YFSETQ. The CDR3 loop reads CASSLGDRVDTGELFF. CDR3 in DNA: TGCGCCAGCAGCTTGGGGGACAGGGTGGACACCGGGGAGCTGTTTTTT.

The gene calls are TRBV28 and TRBJ2-3, with a weak D call TRBD2 (6 bases). Per the germline V gene, CDR1 is MDHEN and CDR2 is SYDVKM. The V end lost 5 bases, the J end lost 0 bases, and 15 bases lay between the germline ends. The CDR3 is 16 amino acids. CDR3 nucleotide sequence: TGTGCCAGCAGTCCAGGGAGGCCCCGCAGCACAGATACGCAGTATTTT. Translation gives CASSPGRPRSTDTQYF.